The sequence of this TCR beta chain was determined in a study of graft-versus-host responses after intestinal transplantation. The overall study: Multivisceral, liver-intestinal, or isolated intestinal grafts were transplanted into recipients. Recipients across the board were started on anti-thymocyte globulin induction, then kept on tacrolimus and steroids for two to four years. Overall study results and limits: High graft-versus-host to host-versus-graft clonal ratios were seen in allografts of patients with graft-donor T cell macrochimerism. Recipient bone marrow held GvH clones, some seen earlier in ileum or blood.

Concerning this clone itself: The antigen remains undetermined.

Clones were sequenced by immunoSEQ multiplex PCR, and TCRdb holds only the in-frame ones, with some missing. The sample includes 100,000 or so clones, just under 95% seen only once; the top ten take about 1%. Looked up from germline, CDR1 is MNHEY and CDR2 is SVGAGI. V was clipped by 4 bases and J by 5 bases, with 9 bases between them. This CDR3 contains 12 residues. This chain uses TRBV6-5 with TRBJ2-7; D possibly corresponds to TRBD2 (5 bases). The sequenced sample was unstimulated CD8+ T cells sorted from spleen or lymph node cells, obtained before transplant. This TCR was recovered from a human donor who was the organ donor for an intestinal transplant. This chain's CDR3 is CASSSDGDEQYF. The CDR3 DNA is TGTGCCAGCAGTTCGGACGGGGACGAGCAGTACTTC.